The clone carrying this T cell receptor (beta chain) was seen just once. Its antigen is undetermined. Assay: immunoSEQ multiplex PCR; the TCRdb copy retains only in-frame clones and omits some. The sample records 66,000 or so clones, roughly 76% being singletons. The entry originates in a study of OX40 agonist ivuxolimab in advanced cancers. Overall study: Patients took ivuxolimab, an agonistic anti-OX40 (CD134) antibody. Partial responses were achieved by three patients, one with hepatocellular carcinoma and two with cutaneous melanoma. With a range of roughly 20 to 90, age averaged about 58 years, and nearly 85% were male. Whole-study findings and limits: The study found among the lowest clonal expansion in partial responders at 0.1-3.0 mg/kg.

The CDR3 loop spans 17 amino acids. CDR1 is SGHRS, CDR2 YFSETQ, per germline. The junction had 11 bases not matched to a gene; V was cut back by 0 bases and J by 8 bases. The receptor was isolated from an adult with an advanced solid tumor such as melanoma, head and neck, liver or kidney cancer. This specimen was CD4+ or CD8+ T cells sorted from blood, taken in a trial of the OX40 agonist ivuxolimab. The gene calls are TRBV5-1 and TRBJ1-2, with 12 positions matching TRBD1. The CDR3 coding sequence is TGCGCCAGCAGCTTGGCCGGGACAGGGGGCGAAATAGGAGGCTACACCTTC. Protein: CASSLAGTGGEIGGYTF.